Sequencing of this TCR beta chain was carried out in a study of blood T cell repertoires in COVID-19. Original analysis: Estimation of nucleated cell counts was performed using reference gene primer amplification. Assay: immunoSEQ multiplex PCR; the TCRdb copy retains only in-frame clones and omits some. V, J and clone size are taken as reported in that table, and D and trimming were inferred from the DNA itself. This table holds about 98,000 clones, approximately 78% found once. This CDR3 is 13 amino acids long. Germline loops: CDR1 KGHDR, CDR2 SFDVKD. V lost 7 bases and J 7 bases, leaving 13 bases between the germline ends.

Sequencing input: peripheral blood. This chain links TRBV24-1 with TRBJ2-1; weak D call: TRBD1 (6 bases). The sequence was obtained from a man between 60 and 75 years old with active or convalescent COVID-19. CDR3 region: CATRLTGLNEQFF. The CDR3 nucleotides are TGTGCCACCAGACTGACAGGTCTAAATGAGCAGTTCTTC.